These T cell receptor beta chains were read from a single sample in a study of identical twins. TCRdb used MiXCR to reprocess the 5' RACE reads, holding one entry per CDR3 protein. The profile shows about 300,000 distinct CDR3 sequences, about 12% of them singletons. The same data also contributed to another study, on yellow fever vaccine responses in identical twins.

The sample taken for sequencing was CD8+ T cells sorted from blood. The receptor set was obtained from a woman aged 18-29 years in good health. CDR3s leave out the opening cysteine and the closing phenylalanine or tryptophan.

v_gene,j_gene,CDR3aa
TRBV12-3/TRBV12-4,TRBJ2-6,ANSLGSGGFSGANVLT
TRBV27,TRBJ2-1,ASSLRTSGKLPYNEQF
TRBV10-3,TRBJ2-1,AIGGRGGQSYNEQF
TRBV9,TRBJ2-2,ASSVWDTGELF
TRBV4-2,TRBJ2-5,ASSQAGTSGRGGQETQY
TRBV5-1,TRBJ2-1,ASSGVDEQF
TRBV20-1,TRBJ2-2,SATGTNTGELF
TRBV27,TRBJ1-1,ASSLSANTEAF
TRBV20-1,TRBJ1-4,SARDGQNEKLF
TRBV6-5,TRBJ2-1,ASSYSVGEGYNEQF
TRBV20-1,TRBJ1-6,SAREGESYNSPLH
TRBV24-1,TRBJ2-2,ATSGENTGELF
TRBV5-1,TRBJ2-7,ASSEVGTGAYEQY
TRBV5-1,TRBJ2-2,ASSSETGTSGSSDTGELF
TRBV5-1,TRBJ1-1,ASSLAGVVMNTEAF
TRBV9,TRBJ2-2,ASSVPNGTLNTGELF
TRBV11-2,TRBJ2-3,ASSSRLQGSTDTQY
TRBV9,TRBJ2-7,ASSPGTSEYEQY
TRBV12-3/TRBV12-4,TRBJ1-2,ASSRGPAYGYT
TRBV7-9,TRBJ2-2,ASSPTGTGELF
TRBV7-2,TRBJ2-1,ASSSLAGALRNEQF